The present T cell receptor beta chain was sequenced within a study of blood T cell repertoires in COVID-19. The CDR3 is made up of 15 amino acids. V shed 0 bases and J shed 4 bases, with 15 bases lying between them. Per germline, CDR1 GTSNPN and CDR2 SVGIG (reference sequence). Participants reported their clinical history, and cohort assignment relied on those reports. Recovery meant two consecutive negative NP/OP PCR tests, professional clearance, or resolved symptoms. In the source study's methods: Nucleated cell counts were estimated from reference gene primer amplification. TCRdb's table, derived via immunoSEQ multiplex PCR, lists solely in-frame clones and lacks some. V, J and clone size reflect that table, while D and trimming were determined from the DNA. The sample consists of some 300,000 clones, about 89% of them appearing once.

The sequenced sample consisted of PBMCs or T cells enriched from blood (not recorded which). The clonotype was recovered from a woman aged 40-49 years who had recovered from COVID-19. The chain employs TRBV30 and TRBJ1-1, with a weak D call TRBD1 (6 bases). The CDR3 DNA sequence: TGTGCCTGGAGTGTATGGGCAGGGGCTGGCACTGAAGCTTTCTTT. It translates to CAWSVWAGAGTEAFF.